Listed below are T cell receptor beta chains from one sample, sequenced in a study of T cell responses to AZD1222 COVID-19 vaccine. TCRdb's table, derived via immunoSEQ multiplex PCR, lists solely in-frame clones and lacks some. The sample records some 170,000 clones, 90% to 95% being singletons. The sequencing used peripheral blood, collected on day 0 of AZD1222 vaccination. The source is an adult in good health. CDR3s include the opening cysteine and the closing phenylalanine or tryptophan. A D gene is named only where the DNA matches it firmly. Expanded clones are given a class, and other clones once, few, many or no size at all.

TRBJ1-1 TRBV9 - - TGTGCCAGCAGCGCCGGGGGAAACACTGAAGCTTTCTTT CASSAGGNTEAFF
TRBJ1-1 TRBV5-8 TRBD1 - TGTGCCAGCAGCTTTACCCCGGGACAGGGTGGAAGGGCTTTCTTT CASSFTPGQGGRAFF
TRBJ2-7 TRBV19 TRBD2 - TGTGCCAGTAGTAACGGGGGGAGCTCCTACGAGCAGTACTTC CASSNGGSSYEQYF
TRBJ2-7 TRBV5-1 TRBD2 - TGCGCCAGCAGCCTCCTAGCGGGATCTTCTGGCGAGCAGTACTTC CASSLLAGSSGEQYF
TRBJ2-7 TRBV3-1/TRBV3-2 - - TGTGCCAGCAGCCTCCGGGTTCTTTCCTACGAGCAGTACTTC CASSLRVLSYEQYF
TRBJ1-5 TRBV10-2 - once TGCGCCAGCAGTTTGGGACCGACGGGGGGGGACCCGAAGCCCCAGCATTTT CASSLGPTGGDPKPQHF
TRBJ2-1 TRBV5-4 - - TGTGCCAGCAGCTCCGGTCCAAATGAGCAGTTCTTC CASSSGPNEQFF
TRBJ1-1 TRBV3-1/TRBV3-2 TRBD1 once TGTGCCAGCAGCCCGACGGGACAGGGTGGTAGCACTGAAGCTTTCTTT CASSPTGQGGSTEAFF
TRBJ2-7 TRBV28 TRBD2 - TGTGCCAGCAGCCGCGGGAGTAACTTCTACGAGCAGTACTTC CASSRGSNFYEQYF
TRBJ2-7 TRBV12-3/TRBV12-4 - - TGTGCCAGCAGCTCTAGGGTCGCCGAGCAGTACTTC CASSSRVAEQYF
TRBJ2-7 TRBV3-1/TRBV3-2 TRBD2 - TGTGCCAGCAGCACAAGAAGGCGCCTAGCGGGAGGGTACGAGCAGTACTTC CASSTRRRLAGGYEQYF
TRBJ2-3 TRBV27 TRBD2 - TGTGCCAGCAGTTTACTCAAAGCGGGAGGGAGCACAGATACGCAGTATTTT CASSLLKAGGSTDTQYF
TRBJ2-5 TRBV5-6 - - TGTGCCAGCAGCTTGAAGGGGGAGACCCAGTACTTC CASSLKGETQYF
TRBJ1-2 TRBV10-3 TRBD1 once TGTGCCATCAGGCTGACAGGGGTCCATGGCTACACCTTC CAIRLTGVHGYTF
TRBJ2-3 TRBV19 TRBD2 - TGTGCCAGTACCCGCGGGGGGACTAGCGGGATCTCGACAGATACGCAGTATTTT CASTRGGTSGISTDTQYF
TRBJ2-7 TRBV30 TRBD1 once TGTGCCTGGAGGGGCAGGGACAGGGAGGTTGGGGAGCAGTACTTC CAWRGRDREVGEQYF
TRBJ2-5 TRBV6-1 - - TGTGCCAGCAGTGAAGCCGGGGTCCCCGGGGGAGAGACCCAGTACTTC CASSEAGVPGGETQYF
TRBJ1-6 TRBV5-1 TRBD1 once TGCGCCAGCAGCCCCCGACAGGGGAGACAAAATTCACCCCTCCACTTT CASSPRQGRQNSPLHF
TRBJ1-5 TRBV11-2 TRBD1 - TGTGCCAGCAGCATCACAGGGGGCGGCAATCAGCCCCAGCATTTT CASSITGGGNQPQHF
TRBJ1-2 TRBV21-1 - - TGTGCCAGCAGCAAAGCGGCACCCCCCCTATATGGCTACACCTTC CASSKAAPPLYGYTF
TRBJ1-3 TRBV6-6 - - TGTGCCAGCAGCCGAAGTGGATTCCAGGTGGAGGGCACCATATATTTT CASSRSGFQVEGTIYF
TRBJ2-1 TRBV27 - - TGTGCCAGCAGTGAAGACCGCTCATCCTACAATGAGCAGTTCTTC CASSEDRSSYNEQFF
TRBJ1-2 TRBV3-1/TRBV3-2 - - TGTGCCAGCAGCCAAGGGTACGGCCCCTATGGCTACACCTTC CASSQGYGPYGYTF
TRBJ2-1 TRBV4-2 - few TGTGCCAGCAGCCCGGAGGCGTTGGTTAGCGGAGTTTACAATGAGCAGTTCTTC CASSPEALVSGVYNEQFF
TRBJ1-3 TRBV19 - - TGTGCCAGCGAGGTGGAATTCTCTGGAAACACCATATATTTT CASEVEFSGNTIYF
TRBJ2-1 TRBV6-6 - - TGTGCCAGCAGCCCTCCGAAGGCAGGGTTGGACAATGAGCAGTTCTTC CASSPPKAGLDNEQFF
TRBJ2-2 TRBV6-6 - - TGTGCCAGCAGTTCCCCGACCCGGATGTGGCTGTTTTTT CASSSPTRMWLFF
TRBJ2-6 TRBV7-9 TRBD2 - TGTGCCAGCAGCCCGGGGGGACCTCCTGGGGCCAACGTCCTGACTTTC CASSPGGPPGANVLTF
TRBJ1-3 TRBV18 - - TGTGCCAGCTCAACAGCCCTTTACTCTGGAAACACCATATATTTT CASSTALYSGNTIYF
TRBJ1-1 TRBV7-8 - - TGTGCCAGCAGCCAAGTCGGGACTGAAGCTTTCTTT CASSQVGTEAFF
TRBJ2-7 TRBV12-3/TRBV12-4 - - TGTGCCAGCAGTGTCGGATCCAACTACGAGCAGTACTTC CASSVGSNYEQYF
TRBJ2-1 TRBV9 TRBD2 - TGTGCCAGCAGCGGTAGCGGGAGATCACCCTACAATGAGCAGTTCTTC CASSGSGRSPYNEQFF
TRBJ1-2 TRBV5-5 TRBD1 - TGTGCCAGCAGCTTGACAGGGGACTATGGCTACACCTTC CASSLTGDYGYTF
TRBJ2-2 TRBV6-5 - - TGTGCCAGCAGTTACCGGGAGAATACCGGGGAGCTGTTTTTT CASSYRENTGELFF
TRBJ2-7 TRBV6-5 - - TGTGCCAGCGGAGGGGCGGGAATGAACTACGAGCAGTACTTC CASGGAGMNYEQYF
TRBJ2-7 TRBV5-1 TRBD1 - TGCGCCAGCAGCTTGACAGGGGGCTACGAGCAGTACTTC CASSLTGGYEQYF
TRBJ2-7 TRBV18 - - TGTGCCAGCTCACCAGGCCGAAGACCCTACGAGCAGTACTTC CASSPGRRPYEQYF
TRBJ1-5 TRBV5-1 - - TGCGCCAGCAGCCCTGGGTTCTTTGATCAGCCCCAGCATTTT CASSPGFFDQPQHF
TRBJ1-1 TRBV3-1/TRBV3-2 - - TGTGCCAGCAGCCAAGGACAACCGAACACTGAAGCTTTCTTT CASSQGQPNTEAFF
TRBJ1-1 TRBV6-4 - - TGTGCCAGCAGTGACTCGTTGGGGGGGAAAGCTTTCTTT CASSDSLGGKAFF
TRBJ1-2 TRBV19 TRBD1 - TGTGCCAGCTGGGGACAGGCGCTACCTAACTATGGCTACACCTTC CASWGQALPNYGYTF